The sequence of this T cell receptor beta chain was determined in a study of cytomegalovirus exposure and HLA in healthy donors. A word on this clone: Its antigen is not identified.

The PCR made use of 60 Vbeta and 13 Jbeta primers. Sequencing was performed with immunoSEQ multiplex PCR; in TCRdb, only in-frame clones are kept and a portion is missing. The sample holds some 170,000 clones, 79% seen once. Notes on the study in general: A likely sequencing artifact accounted for one observed cluster of highly shared sequence variants.

From germline, CDR1 is MDHEN and CDR2 SYDVKM. CDR3 length: 14 residues. J gave up 6 bases and V 10 bases, and 10 bases lay outside the gene matches. V is TRBV28 and J is TRBJ1-5, with TRBD1 identical over 9 bases. The sequence was obtained from a man in his forties or fifties in good health and CMV-seronegative. Sequencing used PBMCs. CDR3 sequence: CATTGGPGPQPQHF. In nucleotides, the CDR3 is TGTGCCACCACAGGGGGCCCCGGTCCTCAGCCCCAGCATTTT.